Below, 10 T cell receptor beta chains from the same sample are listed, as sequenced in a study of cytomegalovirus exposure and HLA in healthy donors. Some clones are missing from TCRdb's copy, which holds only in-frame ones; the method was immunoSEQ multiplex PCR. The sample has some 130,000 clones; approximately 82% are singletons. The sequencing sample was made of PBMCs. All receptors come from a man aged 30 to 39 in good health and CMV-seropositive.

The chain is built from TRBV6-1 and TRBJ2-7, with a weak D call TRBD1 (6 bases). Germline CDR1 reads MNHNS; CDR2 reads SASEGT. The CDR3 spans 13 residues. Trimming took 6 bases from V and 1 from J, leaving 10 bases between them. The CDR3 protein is CASSGQRSYEQYF. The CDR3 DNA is TGTGCCAGCAGCGGACAGCGATCCTACGAGCAGTACTTC.

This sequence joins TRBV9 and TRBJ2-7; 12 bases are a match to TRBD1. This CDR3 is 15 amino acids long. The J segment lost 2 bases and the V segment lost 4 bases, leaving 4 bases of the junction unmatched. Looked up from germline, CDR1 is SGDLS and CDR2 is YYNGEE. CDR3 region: CASSIGTGGTYEQYF. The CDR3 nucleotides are TGTGCCAGCAGCATTGGGACAGGGGGCACCTACGAGCAGTACTTC.

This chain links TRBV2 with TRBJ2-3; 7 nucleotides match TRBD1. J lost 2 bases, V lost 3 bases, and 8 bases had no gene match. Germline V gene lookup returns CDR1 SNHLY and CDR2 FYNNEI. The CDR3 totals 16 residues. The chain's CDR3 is CASSDGQVSFTDTQYF. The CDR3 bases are TGTGCCAGCAGTGACGGACAGGTTTCATTCACAGATACGCAGTATTTT.

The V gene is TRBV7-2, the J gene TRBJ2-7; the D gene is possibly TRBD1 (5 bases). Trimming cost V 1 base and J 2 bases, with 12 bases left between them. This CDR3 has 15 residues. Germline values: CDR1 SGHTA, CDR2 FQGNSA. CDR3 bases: TGTGCCAGCAGCTTAGGGTCAGGGTCGACCTACGAGCAGTACTTC. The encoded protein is CASSLGSGSTYEQYF.

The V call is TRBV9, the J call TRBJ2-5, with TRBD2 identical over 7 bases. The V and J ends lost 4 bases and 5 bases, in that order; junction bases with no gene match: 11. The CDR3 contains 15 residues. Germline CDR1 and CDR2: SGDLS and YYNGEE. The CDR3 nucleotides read TGTGCCAGCAGCTTGAGTGGCGGGGGAGGGGAGACCCAGTACTTC. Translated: CASSLSGGGGETQYF.

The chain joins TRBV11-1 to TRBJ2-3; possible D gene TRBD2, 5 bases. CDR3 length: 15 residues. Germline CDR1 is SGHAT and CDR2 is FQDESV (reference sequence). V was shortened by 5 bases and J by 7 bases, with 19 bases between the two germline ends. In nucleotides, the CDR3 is TGTGCCAGCAGCCTGGGGTTCGGGGTTTCCAATACGCAGTATTTT. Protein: CASSLGFGVSNTQYF.

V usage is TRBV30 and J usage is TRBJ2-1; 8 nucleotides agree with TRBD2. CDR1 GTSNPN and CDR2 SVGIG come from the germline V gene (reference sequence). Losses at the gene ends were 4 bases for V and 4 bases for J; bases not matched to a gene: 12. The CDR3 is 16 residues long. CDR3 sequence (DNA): TGTGCCTGGACCACTCCCGGGACTAGTCGATACAATGAGCAGTTCTTC. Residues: CAWTTPGTSRYNEQFF. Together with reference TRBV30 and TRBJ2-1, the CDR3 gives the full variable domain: SQTIHQWPATLVQPVGSPLSLECTVEGTSNPNLYWYRQAAGRGLQLLFYSVGIGQISSEVPQNLSASRPQDRQFILSSKKLLLSDSGFYLCAWTTPGTSRYNEQFFGPGTRLTVL.

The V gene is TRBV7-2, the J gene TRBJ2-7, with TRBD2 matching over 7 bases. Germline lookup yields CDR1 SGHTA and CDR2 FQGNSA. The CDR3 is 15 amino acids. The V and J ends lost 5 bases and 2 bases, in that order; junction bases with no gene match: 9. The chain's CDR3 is CASSRRSSGTYEQYF. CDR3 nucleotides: TGTGCCAGCAGCCGCCGGTCTAGCGGTACCTACGAGCAGTACTTC.

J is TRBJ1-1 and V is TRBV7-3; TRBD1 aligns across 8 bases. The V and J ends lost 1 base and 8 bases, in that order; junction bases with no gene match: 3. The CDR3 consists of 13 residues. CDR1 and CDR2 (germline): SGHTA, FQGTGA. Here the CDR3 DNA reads TGTGCCAGCAGCTTAAAAGGGACAGGCGAAGCTTTCTTT. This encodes CASSLKGTGEAFF. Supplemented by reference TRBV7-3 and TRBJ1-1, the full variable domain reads GAGVSQTPSNKVTEKGKYVELRCDPISGHTALYWYRQSLGQGPEFLIYFQGTGAADDSGLPNDRFFAVRPEGSVSTLKIQRTERGDSAVYLCASSLKGTGEAFFGQGTRLTVV.

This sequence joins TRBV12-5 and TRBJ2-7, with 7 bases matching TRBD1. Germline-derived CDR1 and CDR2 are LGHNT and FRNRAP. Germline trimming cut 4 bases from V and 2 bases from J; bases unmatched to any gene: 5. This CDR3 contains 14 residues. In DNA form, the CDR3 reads TGTGCTAGTGGTTCCTGGACAGGCACCTACGAGCAGTACTTC. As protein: CASGSWTGTYEQYF.